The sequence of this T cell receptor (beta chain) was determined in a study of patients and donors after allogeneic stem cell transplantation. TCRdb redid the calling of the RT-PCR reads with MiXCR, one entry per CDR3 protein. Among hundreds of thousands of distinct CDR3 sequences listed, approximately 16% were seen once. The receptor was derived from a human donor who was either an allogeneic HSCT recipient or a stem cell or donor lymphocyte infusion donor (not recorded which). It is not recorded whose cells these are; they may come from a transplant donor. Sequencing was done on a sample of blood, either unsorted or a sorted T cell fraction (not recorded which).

Here the CDR3 reads CASSERGQGASGRNEQYF. CDR3 in DNA: TGTGCCAGCAGTGAACGGGGACAGGGGGCCAGCGGGCGAAACGAGCAGTACTTC. The genes are TRBV6-1 and TRBJ2-7, with 12 bases identical to TRBD1. The CDR3 runs 18 residues. Germline CDR1 reads MNHNS; CDR2 reads SASEGT. With V trimmed by 2 bases and J by 5 bases, 13 bases remained unmatched.